Shown below are 5 T cell receptor beta chains from a single sample sequenced in a study of blood T cells in healthy people across ages. Primers used in a second PCR of about 7 to 12 cycles were a sample-barcoded 5' primer and a J-beta primer mix. TCRdb re-derived calls from the 5' RACE reads in MiXCR, one entry per CDR3 protein. In the table there are about 970,000 distinct CDR3 sequences, just over 50% of which are singletons. The sequencing input was blood. All receptors come from a woman aged 55-70 years in good health.

This chain links TRBV7-2 with TRBJ1-5; TRBD1 matches at 8 bases. In germline, CDR1 is SGHTA, CDR2 FQGNSA. The length of the CDR3 is 15 residues. V shed 4 bases, J shed 1 base, and the junction held 3 bases outside the gene matches. DNA for the CDR3: TGTGCCAGCAGCTCGGACAGGGAGAGCAATCAGCCCCAGCATTTT. Its translation: CASSSDRESNQPQHF.

This chain links TRBV30 with TRBJ1-6; D call uncertain. CDR1 and CDR2 (germline): GTSNPN, SVGIG (reference sequence). V was trimmed by 3 bases and J by 7 bases, leaving 4 bases between them. This CDR3 is built from 11 residues. Written as DNA, the CDR3 is TGTGCCTGGAGGGCAAATTCACCCCTCCACTTT. This codes for CAWRANSPLHF.

This clonotype was recorded a few times. The chain combines TRBV20-1 with TRBJ2-7; D may be TRBD1 (6 bases). Germline-derived CDR1 and CDR2 are DFQATT and SNEGSKA (reference sequence). The V and J ends lost 0 bases and 5 bases respectively, with 17 bases between them. The CDR3 covers 15 residues. The CDR3 sequence: CSARDMQGSIDEQYF. CDR3 coding DNA: TGCAGTGCTAGAGATATGCAGGGGAGCATCGACGAGCAGTACTTC.

The V gene is TRBV27, the J gene TRBJ2-1, with D unclear. Trimming removed 1 base from V and 2 bases from J, with 6 bases in between. Germline V gene sequence: CDR1 MNHEY, CDR2 SMNVEV (reference sequence). The CDR3 runs to 14 residues. CDR3 DNA: TGTGCCAGCAGTTTATTCGGCGCCTACAATGAGCAGTTCTTC. Its translation: CASSLFGAYNEQFF.

This clonotype was detected once. The chain carries TRBV20-1 and TRBJ1-2, with 7 bases fitting TRBD1. CDR3 length equals 13 residues. V lost 3 bases to trimming and J lost 2 bases; unmatched junction nucleotides: 3. Germline CDR1 is DFQATT and CDR2 is SNEGSKA (reference sequence). The chain's CDR3 is CSASRTGNYGYTF. The CDR3 DNA follows: TGCAGTGCTAGTCGGACAGGCAACTATGGCTACACCTTC.